This entry lists 21 T cell receptor beta chains sequenced from one sample in a study of blood T cell repertoires in COVID-19. TCRdb's table, derived via immunoSEQ multiplex PCR, lists solely in-frame clones and lacks some. Found here are fewer than 400,000 clones, about nine tenths of them singletons; the top ten hold roughly 5.2%. The specimen was PBMCs or T cells enriched from blood (not recorded which). The receptor set was obtained from a man aged 55 to 69 who had recovered from COVID-19.

The chain employs TRBV7-9 and TRBJ1-2; 9 nucleotides line up with TRBD1. With 3 bases clipped from V and 8 bases from J, the junction kept 4 bases outside the gene matches. Germline V gene sequence: CDR1 SEHNR, CDR2 FQNEAQ (reference sequence). The CDR3 has 13 amino acids. CDR3 region: CASSLEDRGGYTF. DNA of the CDR3: TGTGCCAGCAGCTTGGAGGACAGGGGAGGCTACACCTTC.

Concerning this clone itself: This same CDR3 is encoded by further DNA sequences in the sample. V usage is TRBV28 and J usage is TRBJ1-5; D is undetermined. The V gene lost 6 bases and the J gene lost 4 bases, with 7 bases spanning the gap. Germline V lookup: CDR1 MDHEN, CDR2 SYDVKM. CDR3 length equals 12 residues. In DNA form, the CDR3 reads TGTGCCAGCAGCCCGGGTAATCAGCCCCAGCATTTT. Protein: CASSPGNQPQHF.

The rearrangement links TRBV2 to TRBJ2-1, with 11 nucleotides matching TRBD1. Germline V gene sequence: CDR1 SNHLY, CDR2 FYNNEI. This CDR3 contains 14 residues. The V and J ends lost 8 bases and 0 bases, in that order; junction bases with no gene match: 0. CDR3: CASGTGGSYNEQFF. DNA of the CDR3: TGTGCCAGCGGGACAGGGGGCTCCTACAATGAGCAGTTCTTC.

This clone was observed a single time. The chain links TRBV7-2 to TRBJ1-2; 7 bases align to TRBD1. The CDR3 spans 13 residues. The V gene's germline CDR1 is SGHTA and CDR2 FQGNSA. V trimming: 5 bases; J trimming: 7 bases; junction bases outside the gene matches: 7. The CDR3 spells CASSTRQGGGYTF. Here the CDR3 DNA reads TGTGCCAGCAGCACTAGACAGGGTGGTGGCTACACCTTC.

The DNA of the CDR3 is TGCGCCAGCAGCCCCGATGGGGCGGGAGGGCCCCTGTATTTT. Its protein is CASSPDGAGGPLYF. The chain couples TRBV5-1 to TRBJ2-3, with 9 bases that match TRBD2. This CDR3 is 14 amino acids long. Germline V lookup: CDR1 SGHRS, CDR2 YFSETQ. The V and J ends lost 4 bases and 14 bases, in that order; junction bases with no gene match: 14.

The chain carries TRBV27 and TRBJ2-7; TRBD2 aligns across 9 bases. V trimming: 3 bases; J trimming: 2 bases; junction bases outside the gene matches: 5. This CDR3 has 15 residues. The germline V gene encodes CDR1 MNHEY and CDR2 SMNVEV (reference sequence). The CDR3 DNA follows: TGTGCCAGCAGTTTTGAGGGCGGGAGGGCCTACGAGCAGTACTTC. Amino acid sequence: CASSFEGGRAYEQYF.

This clone has just a few counts. The rearrangement uses TRBV11-2 and TRBJ2-1; 8 bases match TRBD2. Germline CDR1 and CDR2: SGHAT and FQNNGV. This CDR3 contains 18 residues. V was clipped by 4 bases and J by 4 bases; unmatched bases: 15. The CDR3, as DNA: TGTGCCAGCAGCTCCGGCGGGGCGGGAGGAACACTTTACAATGAGCAGTTCTTC. It yields the protein CASSSGGAGGTLYNEQFF.

This rearrangement joins TRBV28 to TRBJ1-4; TRBD1 agrees at 9 bases. This CDR3 is 14 amino acids long. The germline gives CDR1 MDHEN, CDR2 SYDVKM. Unmatched junction bases numbered 6, after V lost 5 bases and J lost 8 bases. DNA for the CDR3: TGTGCCAGCAGTAAGGGACAGGGAGAGGAAAAACTGTTTTTT. It translates to CASSKGQGEEKLFF. The full variable domain, in which reference TRBV28 and TRBJ1-4 provide the parts outside the CDR3, is DVKVTQSSRYLVKRTGEKVFLECVQDMDHENMFWYRQDPGLGLRLIYFSYDVKMKEKGDIPEGYSVSREKKERFSLILESASTNQTSMYLCASSKGQGEEKLFFGSGTQLSVL.

This clone was observed a single time. V gene TRBV7-3 combines with J gene TRBJ2-3; TRBD1 aligns across 7 bases. Germline lookup yields CDR1 SGHTA and CDR2 FQGTGA. V was clipped by 4 bases and J by 5 bases; unmatched bases: 9. CDR3 length equals 15 residues. The chain's CDR3 is CASSSPTGTGDTQYF. CDR3 DNA: TGTGCCAGCAGCTCACCGACAGGGACGGGAGATACGCAGTATTTT.

V and J are TRBV18 and TRBJ2-7; TRBD2 aligns across 8 bases. The trim removed 0 bases at V and 0 bases at J, leaving 13 bases unmatched. The CDR3 sequence is 19 residues long. Per the germline V gene, CDR1 is KGHSH and CDR2 is LQKENI. This chain's CDR3 is CASSPPSPGAGESSYEQYF. The CDR3 region has the DNA TGTGCCAGCTCACCACCGAGCCCTGGAGCGGGAGAAAGCTCCTACGAGCAGTACTTC.

The chain recombines TRBV7-9 with TRBJ1-5, with TRBD1 matching 8 bases. This CDR3 comprises 15 residues. After removal of 5 bases from V and 1 base from J, the junction contained 4 bases not matched to a gene. Germline loops: CDR1 SEHNR, CDR2 FQNEAQ (reference sequence). The CDR3 here is CASSLDRASNQPQHF. The CDR3 nucleotides read TGTGCCAGCAGCCTGGACAGGGCAAGCAATCAGCCCCAGCATTTT.

The chain joins TRBV28 to TRBJ1-5; no reliable D call. The CDR3 consists of 16 residues. V lost 2 bases, J lost 0 bases, and 11 bases lay in between. From germline, CDR1 is MDHEN and CDR2 SYDVKM. Here the CDR3 DNA reads TGTGCCAGCAGTTTAAGCCCCTCAAATAGCAATCAGCCCCAGCATTTT. It is translated as CASSLSPSNSNQPQHF.

The rearrangement joins TRBV5-1 to TRBJ1-1; D might be TRBD1 (5 bases). This CDR3 comprises 14 residues. Germline V CDR1 and CDR2: SGHRS, YFSETQ. V was shortened by 0 bases and J by 5 bases, with 11 bases between the two germline ends. CDR3 amino acids: CASSLAGMSTEAFF. The CDR3 nucleotides are TGCGCCAGCAGCTTGGCAGGGATGAGTACTGAAGCTTTCTTT. Full variable domain (missing parts from reference TRBV5-1 and TRBJ1-1): KAGVTQTPRYLIKTRGQQVTLSCSPISGHRSVSWYQQTPGQGLQFLFEYFSETQRNKGNFPGRFSGRQFSNSRSEMNVSTLELGDSALYLCASSLAGMSTEAFFGQGTRLTVV.

This chain connects TRBV9 to TRBJ2-1, with a tentative D call TRBD2 (5 bases). This CDR3 has 16 amino acids. Germline CDR1 SGDLS, CDR2 YYNGEE. V was shortened by 0 bases and J by 6 bases, with 16 bases between the two germline ends. In DNA form, the CDR3 reads TGTGCCAGCAGCGTAGATTATCCCGCCGGGGTCAATGAGCAGTTCTTC. Its protein product is CASSVDYPAGVNEQFF.

The chain recombines TRBV7-2 with TRBJ2-4; 10 bases are a match to TRBD2. The ends lost 2 bases at V and 9 bases at J; junction bases unmatched: 4. The length of the CDR3 is 14 residues. From germline, CDR1 is SGHTA and CDR2 FQGNSA. The DNA for the CDR3 is TGTGCCAGCAGCTTACTAGCGGGAGAGACCATTCAGTACTTC. Encoded protein: CASSLLAGETIQYF.

V is TRBV11-1 and J is TRBJ1-2; 10 bases are shared with TRBD1. The V and J ends lost 4 bases and 5 bases, in that order; junction bases with no gene match: 7. Per germline, CDR1 SGHAT and CDR2 FQDESV (reference sequence). There are 15 residues in the CDR3. The CDR3 loop is CASSSRDRGGYGYTF. The CDR3 coding sequence is TGTGCCAGCAGCTCCCGGGACAGGGGAGGATATGGCTACACCTTC.

CDR3 DNA sequence: TGTGCCAGTGACTGGACAGGGTCGAGCTCTGGAAACACCATATATTTT. This sequence encodes CASDWTGSSSGNTIYF. This chain uses TRBV19 with TRBJ1-3, with 8 positions matching TRBD1. Germline lookup yields CDR1 LNHDA and CDR2 SQIVND (reference sequence). The J segment lost 0 bases and the V segment lost 8 bases, leaving 9 bases of the junction unmatched. CDR3 length: 16 amino acids.

This clone was recorded once. The rearrangement uses TRBV4-1 and TRBJ2-5, with 8 positions matching TRBD1. The CDR3 is made up of 15 amino acids. Germline loops: CDR1 MGHRA, CDR2 YSYEKL. V lost 2 bases and J lost 5; bases outside the gene matches: 7. Written as DNA, the CDR3 is TGCGCCAGCAGCCAAAGGCCAGGGGGCTTGGAGACCCAGTACTTC. It is translated as CASSQRPGGLETQYF.

The genes are TRBV2 and TRBJ2-5; 10 bases map to TRBD2. The CDR3 covers 17 residues. From germline, CDR1 is SNHLY and CDR2 FYNNEI. Trimming at V came to 3 bases and at J to 5 bases, leaving 12 bases not matched to a gene. The CDR3 DNA follows: TGTGCCAGCAGTGATGCCAGCGGGAGGGCCTTGGGTGAGACCCAGTACTTC. Its protein is CASSDASGRALGETQYF.

This clone appeared a few times. J is TRBJ2-3 and V is TRBV27, with D possibly being TRBD2 (6 bases). The CDR3 is 15 residues long. Germline V gives CDR1 MNHEY, CDR2 SMNVEV (reference sequence). The germline V and J ends were trimmed by 5 bases and 0 bases, with 12 bases remaining between them. The CDR3 here is CASSPGLLSTDTQYF. The CDR3 DNA reads TGTGCCAGCAGTCCGGGACTTTTAAGCACAGATACGCAGTATTTT.

V usage is TRBV19 and J usage is TRBJ1-1; tentatively, D is TRBD1 (5 bases). V gave up 4 bases and J gave up 9 bases, with 18 bases separating them. The CDR3 spans 14 residues. Germline V gives CDR1 LNHDA, CDR2 SQIVND (reference sequence). The CDR3 protein is CASSTGTWGAKAFF. As DNA, the CDR3 is TGTGCCAGTAGTACCGGGACTTGGGGAGCAAAAGCTTTCTTT.